The present T cell receptor beta chain was sequenced within a study of CD8+CD57+ T cells in acquired aplastic anemia. A remark on this clonotype: Since no conserved phenylalanine or tryptophan closes the CDR3, a read error is the likely cause.

Using genomic DNA as the template, TCR beta VDJ and CDR3 profiling was carried out. In TCRdb, the reads were re-called with MiXCR into one record per CDR3 protein. The data show 150,000 to 200,000 distinct CDR3 sequences, approximately 40% seen once. Trimming removed 6 bases at V and 0 bases at J, with 4 bases between. CDR1 and CDR2 from the germline V gene are SGHTA and FQGNSA. The CDR3 covers 12 residues. This clonotype originated in a human donor in good health. This sequence joins TRBV7-2 and TRBJ2-3; D gene ambiguous. The sequenced sample consisted of sorted CD4+, CD8+, or CD8+CD57+ T cells (not recorded which) from PBMCs. CDR3 sequence reads: CASRYSTDTQYL. The CDR3 nucleotides are TGTGCCAGCAGGTATAGCACAGATACGCAGTATCTT.